This T cell receptor beta chain was found in a study of cytomegalovirus exposure and HLA in healthy donors. Study-level points and caveats: Researchers reported in a later analysis that a missense DCLRE1C variant was tied to TCR beta V- and J-gene trimming. In vitro experiments confirmed that three CMV-associated chains were specific for CMV antigens.

Remarks on this clone: The antigen is undetermined.

The germline V and J ends were trimmed by 5 bases and 5 bases, with 12 bases remaining between them. The CDR3 extends over 13 amino acids. Germline values: CDR1 SGHVS, CDR2 FQNEAQ. With 60 Vbeta and 13 Jbeta primers, the PCR was carried out. Method: immunoSEQ multiplex PCR; TCRdb's copy keeps in-frame clones and lacks some. The data contain 130,000 to 150,000 clones, over 60% of them singletons. The TCR comes from a man aged 35-49 years in good health and CMV-seronegative. The sample consisted of PBMCs. This chain links TRBV7-8 with TRBJ1-1, with D maybe TRBD1 (5 bases). This CDR3 is CASSPTGGTEAFF. Here the CDR3 DNA reads TGTGCCAGCAGCCCTACCGGGGGGACTGAAGCTTTCTTT. Using reference TRBV7-8 and TRBJ1-1 for the parts outside the CDR3, the full variable domain is GAGVSQSPRYKVAKRGQDVALRCDPISGHVSLFWYQQALGQGPEFLTYFQNEAQLDKSGLPSDRFFAERPEGSVSTLKIQRTQQEDSAVYLCASSPTGGTEAFFGQGTRLTVV.